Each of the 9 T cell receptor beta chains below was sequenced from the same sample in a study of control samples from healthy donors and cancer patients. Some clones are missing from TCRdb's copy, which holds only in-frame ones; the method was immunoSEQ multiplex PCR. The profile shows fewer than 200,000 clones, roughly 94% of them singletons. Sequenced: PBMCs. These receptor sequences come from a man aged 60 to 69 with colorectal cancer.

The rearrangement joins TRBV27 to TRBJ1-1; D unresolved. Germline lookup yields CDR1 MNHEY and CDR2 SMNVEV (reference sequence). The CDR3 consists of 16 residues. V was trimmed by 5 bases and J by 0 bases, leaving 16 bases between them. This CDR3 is CASSRTEYNMNTEAFF. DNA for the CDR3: TGTGCCAGCAGTCGGACCGAATACAACATGAACACTGAAGCTTTCTTT.

The DNA for the CDR3 is TGTGCCAGCAACCGACAGGTCCTCGGGCCCCAGCATTTT. Amino acids: CASNRQVLGPQHF. V gene TRBV2 combines with J gene TRBJ1-5; maybe TRBD1 (6 bases). The CDR3 runs 13 residues. V lost 7 bases to trimming and J lost 9 bases, with 16 bases between them. CDR1 and CDR2 from the germline V gene are SNHLY and FYNNEI.

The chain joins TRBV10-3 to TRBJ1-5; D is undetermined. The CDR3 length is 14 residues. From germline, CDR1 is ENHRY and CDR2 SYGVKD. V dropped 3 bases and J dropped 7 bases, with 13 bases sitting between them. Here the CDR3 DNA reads TGTGCCATCAGTGACGGCGGAGGGATGCAGCCCCAGCATTTT. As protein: CAISDGGGMQPQHF.

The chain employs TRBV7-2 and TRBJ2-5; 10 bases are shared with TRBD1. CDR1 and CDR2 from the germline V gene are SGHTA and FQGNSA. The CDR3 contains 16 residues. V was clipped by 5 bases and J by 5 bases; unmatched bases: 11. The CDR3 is CASSPRQGAQGETQYF. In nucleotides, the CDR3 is TGTGCCAGCAGCCCTCGACAGGGGGCGCAAGGCGAGACCCAGTACTTC. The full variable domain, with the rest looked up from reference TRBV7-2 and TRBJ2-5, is GAGVSQSPSNKVTEKGKDVELRCDPISGHTALYWYRQSLGQGLEFLIYFQGNSAPDKSGLPSDRFSAERTGGSVSTLTIQRTQQEDSAVYLCASSPRQGAQGETQYFGPGTRLLVL.

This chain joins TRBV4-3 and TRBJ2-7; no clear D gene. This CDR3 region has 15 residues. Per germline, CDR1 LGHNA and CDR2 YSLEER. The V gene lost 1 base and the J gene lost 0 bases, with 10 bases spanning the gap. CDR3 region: CASSQAPGSSYEQYF. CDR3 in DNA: TGCGCCAGCAGCCAAGCTCCCGGCAGCTCCTACGAGCAGTACTTC.

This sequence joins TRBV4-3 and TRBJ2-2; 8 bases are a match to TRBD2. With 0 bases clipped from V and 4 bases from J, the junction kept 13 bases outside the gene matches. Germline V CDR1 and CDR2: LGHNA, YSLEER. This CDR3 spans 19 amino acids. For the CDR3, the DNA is TGCGCCAGCAGCCAAGACCCGGGGCCGGGGGCGGGGGGCACCGGGGAGCTGTTTTTT. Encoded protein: CASSQDPGPGAGGTGELFF.

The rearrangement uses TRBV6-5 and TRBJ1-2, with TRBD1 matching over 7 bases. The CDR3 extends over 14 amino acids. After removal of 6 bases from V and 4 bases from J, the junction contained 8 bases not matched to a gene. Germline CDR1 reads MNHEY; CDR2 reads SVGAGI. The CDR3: CASSPPGQIYGYTF. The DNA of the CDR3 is TGTGCCAGCAGCCCACCGGGACAGATCTATGGCTACACCTTC.

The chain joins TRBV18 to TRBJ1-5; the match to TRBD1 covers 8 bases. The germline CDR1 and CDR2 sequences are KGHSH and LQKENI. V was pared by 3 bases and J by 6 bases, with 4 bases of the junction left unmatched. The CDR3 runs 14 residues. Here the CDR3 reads CASSPGQGTQPQHF. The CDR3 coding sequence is TGTGCCAGCTCACCCGGACAGGGTACTCAGCCCCAGCATTTT.

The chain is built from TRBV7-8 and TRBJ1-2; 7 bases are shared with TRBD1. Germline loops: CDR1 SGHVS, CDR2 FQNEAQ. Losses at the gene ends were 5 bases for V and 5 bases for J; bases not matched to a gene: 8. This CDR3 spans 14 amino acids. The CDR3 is CASSSRGKDYGYTF. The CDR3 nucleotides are TGTGCCAGCAGCAGCAGGGGGAAGGATTATGGCTACACCTTC.